This T cell receptor (beta chain) was sequenced in a study of T cell changes during pregnancy in multiple sclerosis (dated by TCRdb to about 2019). In terms of the full investigation: In women with multiple sclerosis, the researchers looked at how the T cell repertoire shifted as pregnancy progressed.

Libraries came from the immunoSEQ multiplex PCR assay. In its TCRdb copy, this immuneACCESS table keeps in-frame sequences only and misses some clones. Where compared with another copy, unresolved V genes explain less than half of these, and the others have no known cause. For this sample there are approximately 74,000 clones; approximately 90% appear just once. The top ten clones comprise about 3.5% of the sample. As concerns this clone: Its cognate antigen has yet to be identified. Nothing much larger sits one base from this clone, and base qualities are not available.

This receptor was identified in a female donor with multiple sclerosis, enrolled in a pregnancy study. The sequences come from peripheral blood, collected before pregnancy.

The nucleotide sequence is given as TGTGCCAGCAGCTTATTCGAGGGTTCGGGGGAGCTGTTTTTT. Translated, this is CASSLFEGSGELFF. This receptor chain uses TRBV7-2 and TRBJ2-2; a tentative D match to TRBD2 spans 5 bases. Looking up the germline V gene yields CDR1 SGHTA and CDR2 FQGNSA. The CDR3 has 14 amino acids, counting the end cysteine and phenylalanine. The only DNA kept is the CDR3, 42 bases in frame from the first base. V gives up 2 bases and J gives up 8 bases, and the segment between their germline ends measures 12 bases.